This TCR beta chain comes out of a study of cytomegalovirus exposure and HLA in healthy donors. Whole-study results and caveats: Immune exposure information comprised only CMV serostatus. There were reportedly fewer N-insertions in an Asian-associated ancestry cluster than the approximately 670-donor mean, in a later analysis.

With 60 Vbeta and 13 Jbeta primers, the PCR was carried out. This table comes from immunoSEQ multiplex PCR, and its TCRdb copy is limited to in-frame clones, with some not included. This sample carries about 140,000 clones, approximately 80% of them seen once, and the ten largest clones take approximately 8.3%. Regarding this clone: Its antigen remains unknown.

This CDR3 contains 15 residues. Trimming cost V 5 bases and J 7 bases; bases outside gene matches: 3. Germline values: CDR1 SNHLY, CDR2 FYNNEI. Sequenced: PBMCs. This chain connects TRBV2 to TRBJ2-1; 15 bases are a match to TRBD2. The receptor was derived from a woman aged 45-60 years in good health and CMV-seropositive. The CDR3 loop reads CASSWTSGGANEQFF. The CDR3 DNA reads TGTGCCAGCAGTTGGACTAGCGGGGGGGCGAATGAGCAGTTCTTC. The complete variable domain, with remaining parts taken from reference TRBV2 and TRBJ2-1, reads EPEVTQTPSHQVTQMGQEVILRCVPISNHLYFYWYRQILGQKVEFLVSFYNNEISEKSEIFDDQFSVERPDGSNFTLKIRSTKLEDSAMYFCASSWTSGGANEQFFGPGTRLTVL.